The 16 T cell receptor beta chains below were found in one sample sequenced in a study of T cell responses to AZD1222 COVID-19 vaccine. Some clones are missing from TCRdb's copy, which holds only in-frame ones; the method was immunoSEQ multiplex PCR. The repertoire holds some 150,000 clones, with about nine tenths as singletons. The specimen comprised peripheral blood, sampled 28 days after the second AZD1222 dose. The source is an adult who received the AZD1222 COVID-19 vaccine.

The CDR3 sequence: CASSRAAAATNEKLFF. CDR3 nucleotide sequence: TGTGCCAGCAGTCGAGCGGCAGCAGCAACTAATGAAAAACTGTTTTTT. The V call is TRBV6-2 or TRBV6-3, the J call TRBJ1-4; unclear D gene. This CDR3 has 16 residues. Germline V lookup: CDR1 MNHEY, CDR2 SVGEGT. The V end lost 5 bases, the J end lost 0 bases, and 13 bases lay between the germline ends.

This clone was seen only a few times. The chain employs TRBV2 and TRBJ1-1, with D unresolved. Germline loops: CDR1 SNHLY, CDR2 FYNNEI. V was pared by 0 bases and J by 0 bases, with 8 bases between. The length of the CDR3 is 15 residues. The CDR3 protein is CASSEAERMNTEAFF. Here the CDR3 DNA reads TGTGCCAGCAGTGAAGCGGAACGGATGAACACTGAAGCTTTCTTT. The variable domain in full, completed from reference TRBV2 and TRBJ1-1, reads EPEVTQTPSHQVTQMGQEVILRCVPISNHLYFYWYRQILGQKVEFLVSFYNNEISEKSEIFDDQFSVERPDGSNFTLKIRSTKLEDSAMYFCASSEAERMNTEAFFGQGTRLTVV.

The chain joins TRBV5-1 to TRBJ2-7; D could derive from TRBD1 or TRBD2 (5 bases each). The CDR3 has 15 amino acids. Germline CDR1 reads SGHRS; CDR2 reads YFSETQ. V dropped 0 bases and J dropped 5 bases, with 15 bases sitting between them. CDR3 sequence reads: CASSLVDPGTHEQYF. The CDR3 DNA follows: TGCGCCAGCAGCTTGGTCGACCCGGGGACCCACGAGCAGTACTTC.

The J gene is TRBJ1-1, the V gene TRBV7-9, with TRBD1 identical over 7 bases. J was trimmed by 8 bases and V by 4 bases; bases with no gene match: 13. The CDR3 consists of 15 residues. CDR1 SEHNR and CDR2 FQNEAQ come from the germline V gene (reference sequence). The CDR3 is CASSSHRGGGREAFF. DNA for the CDR3: TGTGCCAGCAGCTCCCACAGGGGAGGAGGGAGGGAAGCTTTCTTT.

The chain has TRBV7-2 and TRBJ2-1; D unclear. This CDR3 is built from 15 residues. Germline loops: CDR1 SGHTA, CDR2 FQGNSA. The V end was cut by 1 base, the J end by 0 bases, with 7 bases between. For the CDR3, the DNA is TGTGCCAGCAGCTTAGGTAAGTCCTCCTACAATGAGCAGTTCTTC. Translating it yields CASSLGKSSYNEQFF. The full variable domain, rest sourced from reference TRBV7-2 and TRBJ2-1, is GAGVSQSPSNKVTEKGKDVELRCDPISGHTALYWYRQSLGQGLEFLIYFQGNSAPDKSGLPSDRFSAERTGGSVSTLTIQRTQQEDSAVYLCASSLGKSSYNEQFFGPGTRLTVL.

The chain is built from TRBV7-6 and TRBJ2-5, with 7 nucleotides matching TRBD2. V was clipped by 7 bases and J by 5 bases; unmatched bases: 16. Per germline, CDR1 SGHVS and CDR2 FNYEAQ. The CDR3 contains 16 residues. CDR3: CASNGLAAQGVETQYF. The CDR3 DNA reads TGTGCCAGCAATGGCCTAGCGGCCCAAGGGGTGGAGACCCAGTACTTC.

This chain joins TRBV18 and TRBJ1-1; TRBD1 is a possible D gene (5 bases). The CDR3 consists of 15 residues. Between the trimmed V and J ends, which lost 2 bases and 4 bases, there was a span of 14 bases. Germline V gives CDR1 KGHSH, CDR2 LQKENI. CDR3 residues: CASSPGAGPGTEAFF. The CDR3 nucleotides read TGTGCCAGCTCACCAGGGGCAGGGCCGGGCACTGAAGCTTTCTTT.

The V call is TRBV4-3, the J call TRBJ2-5; 7 bases map to TRBD2. Germline V lookup: CDR1 LGHNA, CDR2 YSLEER. The ends lost 0 bases at V and 1 base at J; junction bases unmatched: 11. This CDR3 is 18 amino acids long. The CDR3: CASSQELFLAGVQETQYF. The CDR3 DNA reads as TGCGCCAGCAGCCAAGAGTTATTTTTAGCGGGCGTCCAAGAGACCCAGTACTTC.

The CDR3 protein is CASSFPGTYYGYTF. For the CDR3, the DNA is TGTGCCAGCAGCTTCCCCGGGACCTACTATGGCTACACCTTC. The V gene is TRBV28, the J gene TRBJ1-2; tentative D call: TRBD1 (5 bases). The CDR3 loop spans 14 amino acids. V lost 6 bases and J lost 3, with 14 bases in between. Germline V gene lookup returns CDR1 MDHEN and CDR2 SYDVKM.

V usage is TRBV30 and J usage is TRBJ2-4; 11 positions match TRBD2. V dropped 2 bases and J dropped 7; count of bases not matched to a gene: 4. This CDR3 has 14 amino acids. The germline V gene has CDR1 GTSNPN and CDR2 SVGIG (reference sequence). CDR3 loop: CAWSPTSGMNIQYF. In nucleotides, the CDR3 is TGTGCCTGGAGTCCGACTAGCGGGATGAACATTCAGTACTTC.

The CDR3 DNA reads TGTGCCTCGAGGGGCCTAGCGGGCCCTAGCTCCTACGAGCAGTACTTC. As protein: CASRGLAGPSSYEQYF. This chain connects TRBV30 to TRBJ2-7; 8 bases line up with TRBD2. Germline lookup yields CDR1 GTSNPN and CDR2 SVGIG (reference sequence). The CDR3 spans 16 residues. The V and J ends lost 7 bases and 0 bases, in that order; junction bases with no gene match: 14.

The rearrangement uses TRBV18 and TRBJ2-7, with 9 bases lining up with TRBD2. The germline V gene encodes CDR1 KGHSH and CDR2 LQKENI. This CDR3 region has 14 residues. The junction had 3 bases not matched to a gene; V was cut back by 6 bases and J by 0 bases. The CDR3 spells CASSLSGSSYEQYF. Written as DNA, the CDR3 is TGTGCCAGCTCCCTTAGCGGGAGCTCCTACGAGCAGTACTTC.

Written as DNA, the CDR3 is TGTGCCACCAGTGATTTGCCTCCTAGTGACACCGGGGAGCTGTTTTTT. It is translated as CATSDLPPSDTGELFF. The chain has TRBV24-1 and TRBJ2-2, with D unclear. Trimming took off 0 bases at V and 3 bases at J, with 10 bases between the two ends. The CDR3 consists of 16 residues. Germline V gene lookup returns CDR1 KGHDR and CDR2 SFDVKD.

In this sample, this clone turned up a few times. This rearrangement joins TRBV4-3 to TRBJ2-1; D might be TRBD1 or TRBD2, each matching 6 bases. Trimming left V 0 bases short and J 8 bases short, with 26 bases between. There are 19 residues in the CDR3. CDR1 is LGHNA and CDR2 is YSLEER in the germline V gene. Here the CDR3 reads CASSQEPPRGLVPGYEQFF. For the CDR3, the DNA is TGCGCCAGCAGCCAAGAGCCCCCCCGGGGGCTAGTGCCGGGCTATGAGCAGTTCTTC.

The chain employs TRBV6-2 or TRBV6-3 and TRBJ2-7, with TRBD2 identical over 9 bases. Germline V gene data show CDR1 as MNHEY and CDR2 as SVGEGT. V was pared by 0 bases and J by 6 bases, with 9 bases of the junction left unmatched. The CDR3 sequence is 16 residues long. The CDR3 bases are TGTGCCAGCAGTTACTCGAGGCGGGAGGGCCATCTCGAGCAGTACTTC. This translates into CASSYSRREGHLEQYF.

The chain links TRBV5-1 to TRBJ2-1; D gene unclear. Germline CDR1 reads SGHRS; CDR2 reads YFSETQ. Trimming took 0 bases from V and 4 from J, leaving 5 bases between them. There are 13 residues in the CDR3. The CDR3 coding sequence is TGCGCCAGCAGCTTGGTTGAATACAATGAGCAGTTCTTC. This codes for CASSLVEYNEQFF.